This entry lists 30 T cell receptor beta chains sequenced from one sample in a study of vaccination effects on CD4 cells after COVID-19 (dated by TCRdb to 2022 to 2024). What these receptors recognize is not known. To identify antigen-specific CD4+ T cell clonotypes by their expansion, the ViraFEST assay first stimulated PBMC with viral peptide pools and then applied TCR sequencing. After around 11 days of culture, CD4+ T cells were isolated with the EasySep CD4+ T cell isolation kit. Healthy vaccine recipients had no prior SARS-CoV-2 infection, confirmed by negative nucleocapsid antibodies before and after vaccination. The method behind the library was the immunoSEQ multiplex PCR assay. TCRdb mirrors the immuneACCESS table, restricted to in-frame sequences. Some clones are absent from its copies; in checked studies, under half trace to an unresolved V gene, and the reason for the others is unknown. In this sample the table shows approximately 50,000 clones, approximately 75% of which occur a single time. The top ten constitute 5% to 7% of the sample.

The sequences come from CD4+ T cells from PBMCs cultured with HCoV-OC43 spike peptides, collected before COVID-19 vaccination. The label giving this sample's cell subset or site can be read as: HCoV-OC43 spike overlapping peptide pool stimulation. The receptors originated from a human donor who received a COVID-19 vaccine.

This chain uses TRBV4-1 with TRBJ2-2; TRBD1 might be the D (6 bases). This CDR3 region has 16 residues. Germline V gene data show CDR1 as MGHRA and CDR2 as YSYEKL. Trimming pared 1 base from V and 6 bases from J, leaving 15 bases between. The chain's CDR3 is CASSQVTGSRAGELFF. CDR3 DNA: TGCGCCAGCAGCCAAGTTACAGGGTCTAGGGCCGGGGAGCTGTTTTTT.

The J gene is TRBJ2-2, the V gene TRBV18; unclear D gene. V gave up 6 bases and J gave up 6 bases, with 14 bases separating them. CDR1 and CDR2 from the germline V gene are KGHSH and LQKENI. The CDR3 runs to 14 residues. The CDR3 here is CASSPEWISGELFF. CDR3 DNA sequence: TGTGCCAGCTCCCCCGAGTGGATCTCCGGGGAGCTGTTTTTT.

This rearrangement joins TRBV6-4 to TRBJ2-3, with TRBD2 matching over 11 bases. V shed 6 bases, J shed 5 bases, and the junction held 10 bases outside the gene matches. Germline values: CDR1 MRHNA, CDR2 SNTAGT. The CDR3 has 16 amino acids. CDR3: CASSALAGGSGDTQYF. The DNA of the CDR3 is TGTGCCAGCAGCGCCCTAGCGGGGGGATCGGGAGATACGCAGTATTTT.

The chain has TRBV6-4 and TRBJ1-1; 9 bases agree with TRBD1. This CDR3 contains 13 residues. The germline V gene encodes CDR1 MRHNA and CDR2 SNTAGT. V was clipped by 5 bases and J by 3 bases; unmatched bases: 1. The CDR3 coding sequence is TGTGCCAGCAGTAGACAGGGGGACACTGAAGCTTTCTTT. Encoded protein: CASSRQGDTEAFF.

This clone was counted only a few times. This chain connects TRBV27 to TRBJ1-6; D is unclear. V gave up 2 bases and J gave up 6 bases, with 11 bases separating them. Germline values: CDR1 MNHEY, CDR2 SMNVEV (reference sequence). The CDR3 is 15 residues long. The CDR3 nucleotides are TGTGCCAGCAGTTTAGAGAACAAGAGTAATTCACCCCTCCACTTT. Amino acid sequence: CASSLENKSNSPLHF.

This sequence joins TRBV6-5 and TRBJ2-7, with 7 positions matching TRBD1. The CDR3 contains 14 residues. CDR1 and CDR2 from the germline V gene are MNHEY and SVGAGI. The V and J ends lost 4 bases and 0 bases, in that order; junction bases with no gene match: 3. The CDR3 protein is CASSWTGNSYEQYV. Written as DNA, the CDR3 is TGTGCCAGCAGTTGGACAGGAAACTCCTACGAGCAGTACGTC.

The V and J genes are TRBV18 and TRBJ1-5; D is ambiguous. Germline V gene data show CDR1 as KGHSH and CDR2 as LQKENI. V was trimmed by 2 bases and J by 5 bases, leaving 4 bases between them. The CDR3 runs 12 residues. CDR3 DNA sequence: TGTGCCAGCTCACCAGTAGATCAGCCCCAGCATTTT. Its translation: CASSPVDQPQHF.

The rearrangement uses TRBV5-4 and TRBJ2-1, with D possibly being TRBD2 (6 bases). With 5 bases removed from V and 8 bases from J, the gap between germline ends came to 14 bases. Germline V lookup: CDR1 SGHNT, CDR2 YYREEE (reference sequence). The CDR3 runs to 13 residues. In DNA form, the CDR3 reads TGTGCCAGCAGTTATACTAGCTCCGATGAGCAGTTCTTC. This encodes CASSYTSSDEQFF.

The V call is TRBV19, the J call TRBJ1-5; D not resolved. Trimming pared 3 bases from V and 3 bases from J, leaving 12 bases between. The germline V gene has CDR1 LNHDA and CDR2 SQIVND (reference sequence). The CDR3 contains 15 residues. The CDR3 spells CASSMAEHNNQPQHF. Here the CDR3 DNA reads TGTGCCAGTAGTATGGCAGAACATAACAATCAGCCCCAGCATTTT.

The chain recombines TRBV19 with TRBJ1-1; a weak D match, TRBD1 (5 bases). In germline, CDR1 is LNHDA, CDR2 SQIVND (reference sequence). Trimming removed 5 bases from V and 4 bases from J, with 14 bases in between. The CDR3 loop spans 14 amino acids. CDR3: CASSRGVGSTEAFF. The CDR3 DNA is TGTGCCAGTAGTCGGGGGGTGGGGAGCACTGAAGCTTTCTTT.

The chain recombines TRBV6-1 with TRBJ2-3; 12 bases match TRBD2. The CDR3 covers 17 residues. Unmatched junction bases numbered 7, after V lost 4 bases and J lost 2 bases. Germline loops: CDR1 MNHNS, CDR2 SASEGT. Here the CDR3 DNA reads TGTGCCAGCAGTGCCGACCGACTAGCGGGGGTCACAGATACGCAGTATTTT. Its protein is CASSADRLAGVTDTQYF.

CDR3 protein: CASSHLAGGRNEQFF. CDR3 in DNA: TGCGCCAGCAGCCACCTAGCGGGGGGGAGGAATGAGCAGTTCTTC. This chain connects TRBV4-1 to TRBJ2-1, with TRBD2 identical over 12 bases. This CDR3 comprises 15 residues. Germline V gene sequence: CDR1 MGHRA, CDR2 YSYEKL. The V segment lost 3 bases and the J segment 7 bases; nucleotides outside the gene matches: 4.

The chain recombines TRBV6-5 with TRBJ1-2, with D perhaps TRBD1 (6 bases). Trimming stripped 0 bases from V and 3 bases from J, with 14 bases between. The germline CDR1 and CDR2 sequences are MNHEY and SVGAGI. The CDR3 totals 16 residues. CDR3 amino acids: CASSYSGGEVDYGYTF. The CDR3 DNA follows: TGTGCCAGCAGTTACTCAGGGGGGGAGGTTGACTATGGCTACACCTTC.

The chain recombines TRBV19 with TRBJ2-1; tentatively, D is TRBD1 or TRBD2 (5 bases each). Between the trimmed V and J ends, which lost 4 bases and 2 bases, there was a span of 12 bases. The CDR3 length is 15 residues. Looked up from germline, CDR1 is LNHDA and CDR2 is SQIVND (reference sequence). DNA of the CDR3: TGTGCCAGTAGTACCGGGGCTATCACCTACAATGAGCAGTTCTTC. Protein sequence: CASSTGAITYNEQFF.

The chain uses TRBV9 and TRBJ1-1; D not resolved. The CDR3 has 15 amino acids. Germline V gene sequence: CDR1 SGDLS, CDR2 YYNGEE. Trimming removed 4 bases at V and 1 base at J, with 14 bases between. CDR3 in DNA: TGTGCCAGCAGCCCCCGACGGATTGAGAACACTGAAGCTTTCTTT. Protein sequence: CASSPRRIENTEAFF.

The CDR3 spells CASSSVPGQGSRHQPQHF. CDR3 sequence (DNA): TGTGCCAGCAGTTCCGTCCCGGGACAGGGGTCGAGGCATCAGCCCCAGCATTTT. V gene TRBV6-2 or TRBV6-3 combines with J gene TRBJ1-5; 10 nucleotides line up with TRBD1. The J segment lost 5 bases and the V segment lost 4 bases, leaving 14 bases of the junction unmatched. The germline CDR1 and CDR2 sequences are MNHEY and SVGEGT. The CDR3 is made up of 18 amino acids.

The chain uses TRBV2 and TRBJ1-3, with D maybe TRBD1 (6 bases). CDR3 length: 15 amino acids. From germline, CDR1 is SNHLY and CDR2 FYNNEI. The V and J ends lost 7 bases and 2 bases respectively, with 15 bases between them. CDR3 sequence: CASNEQGLAGNTIYF. The CDR3 DNA sequence: TGTGCCAGCAACGAACAGGGTTTAGCTGGAAACACCATATATTTT.

The chain combines TRBV10-3 with TRBJ1-5, with no clear D. This CDR3 has 14 amino acids. Trimming stripped 2 bases from V and 5 bases from J, with 10 bases between. Germline V gene data show CDR1 as ENHRY and CDR2 as SYGVKD. Here the CDR3 DNA reads TGTGCCATCAGTGAGGGAGGGAGTGATCAGCCCCAGCATTTT. Its protein is CAISEGGSDQPQHF.

The J gene is TRBJ1-5, the V gene TRBV19; a weak D match, TRBD1 (5 bases). CDR1 and CDR2 (germline): LNHDA, SQIVND (reference sequence). The CDR3 contains 15 residues. Trimming stripped 11 bases from V and 6 bases from J, with 23 bases between. In nucleotides, the CDR3 is TGTGCCGTTGCATCCGACCCCCGGGGGGGTCAGCCCCAGCATTTT. Protein: CAVASDPRGGQPQHF.

The rearrangement links TRBV6-5 to TRBJ1-3; D ambiguous. Germline CDR1 MNHEY, CDR2 SVGAGI. The CDR3 runs 15 residues. Trimming left V 6 bases short and J 4 bases short, with 16 bases between. CDR3 nucleotide sequence: TGTGCCAGCAGCGTTACGGCTACGACGGGAAACACCATATATTTT. Translating gives CASSVTATTGNTIYF.

The CDR3 protein is CASSYGGAGNQPQHF. CDR3 nucleotides: TGTGCCAGCAGTTATGGGGGCGCGGGCAATCAGCCCCAGCATTTT. The chain couples TRBV6-2 or TRBV6-3 to TRBJ1-5, with D possibly being TRBD1 (6 bases). The V gene lost 3 bases and the J gene lost 2 bases, with 11 bases spanning the gap. Germline V gene sequence: CDR1 MNHEY, CDR2 SVGEGT. CDR3 size: 15 residues.

The chain uses TRBV21-1 and TRBJ1-3. TRBV21-1 is shown as a pseudogene. This CDR3 spans 13 amino acids. CDR3 in DNA: TGTGCCAGCCGACGGAAGCCTGGAAACACCATATATTTT. It encodes CASRRKPGNTIYF.

The chain has TRBV5-1 and TRBJ1-2, with 8 positions matching TRBD1. J lost 8 bases, V lost 4 bases, and 4 bases had no gene match. The CDR3 consists of 12 residues. The V gene's germline CDR1 is SGHRS and CDR2 YFSETQ. As DNA, the CDR3 is TGCGCCAGCAGCGTTGACAGGGGCGGCTACACCTTC. This codes for CASSVDRGGYTF.

The J gene is TRBJ2-7, the V gene TRBV11-2, with TRBD1 identical over 7 bases. The germline V gene has CDR1 SGHAT and CDR2 FQNNGV. V gave up 5 bases and J gave up 3 bases; unmatched junction bases: 10. This CDR3 spans 15 amino acids. The DNA for the CDR3 is TGTGCCAGCAGCCTCAACAGGGGCCTAAACTACGAGCAGTACGTC. Translation: CASSLNRGLNYEQYV.

The table lists this clone with a few counts. The J gene is TRBJ2-1, the V gene TRBV7-3; no definite D call. V was cut by 2 bases and J by 9 bases, with 17 bases left in between. Germline-derived CDR1 and CDR2 are SGHTA and FQGTGA. The CDR3 totals 15 residues. In DNA form, the CDR3 reads TGTGCCAGCAGCTTAGATATCCAGCACGTCGGTGAGCAGTTCTTC. Protein sequence: CASSLDIQHVGEQFF.

The chain links TRBV6-5 to TRBJ2-6; D is unresolved. Per the germline V gene, CDR1 is MNHEY and CDR2 is SVGAGI. Trimming cost V 7 bases and J 4 bases, with 11 bases left between them. The CDR3 length is 14 residues. CDR3 DNA sequence: TGTGCCAGCAAGGCCCCCTCCGGGGCCAACGTCCTGACTTTC. Translating it yields CASKAPSGANVLTF.

This chain links TRBV21-1 with TRBJ1-5. TRBV21-1 is described as a pseudogene. The CDR3 is made up of 20 amino acids. The DNA of the CDR3 is TGTGCCAGCAGCAAAGCCGCGGCGCTCAGAGACTCCTATAGCAATCAGCCCCAGCATTTT. Translating gives CASSKAAALRDSYSNQPQHF.

This clone was seen a few times. CDR3 DNA: TGTGCCTCAAAGGTTGGACAGTTAAATCAGCCCCAGCATTTT. Its translation: CASKVGQLNQPQHF. The V gene is TRBV7-7, the J gene TRBJ1-5; a possible D gene is TRBD1 (6 bases). Trimming removed 11 bases from V and 4 bases from J, with 18 bases in between. CDR1 and CDR2 from the germline V gene are SSHAT and FNYEAQ (reference sequence). The CDR3 has 14 amino acids.

The J gene is TRBJ2-1, the V gene TRBV15, with TRBD1 as a possible D gene (5 bases). The V gene's germline CDR1 is LNHNV and CDR2 YYDKDF (reference sequence). The CDR3 is 15 residues long. V gave up 1 base and J gave up 4 bases, with 11 bases separating them. CDR3 sequence reads: CATSRGGIPYNEQFF. The DNA for the CDR3 is TGTGCCACCAGCAGAGGGGGCATTCCTTACAATGAGCAGTTCTTC.

This chain links TRBV4-3 with TRBJ1-2; 7 nucleotides match TRBD1. Germline V gives CDR1 LGHNA, CDR2 YSLEER. The length of the CDR3 is 14 residues. With V trimmed by 4 bases and J by 3 bases, 5 bases remained unmatched. Here the CDR3 reads CASSPQTGDYGYTF. The CDR3 DNA is TGCGCCAGCAGCCCGCAAACAGGGGACTATGGCTACACCTTC.